These 14 T cell receptor beta chains originate from one sample sequenced in a study of human T cells and chemical hapten exposure. TCRdb passed the RACE reads through MiXCR, listing each CDR3 protein once. Seen here are approximately 400,000 distinct CDR3 sequences, roughly 5.3% observed once, and the top ten hold around 2.6%. Time point indicated: pre-sensitization, week 0. Treatment: therapeutic diphenylcyclopropenone sensitization with weekly scalp DPC. Sequencing used whole blood, obtained in connection with sensitization to the hapten diphenylcyclopropenone (DPC). Source of these receptors: a woman in her forties or fifties with alopecia areata. Some clones in this sample may be carry-over from other donors' samples.

This clonotype was found many times. The chain joins TRBV20-1 to TRBJ2-1; D might be TRBD2 (6 bases). Germline assignment: CDR1 DFQATT and CDR2 SNEGSKA (reference sequence). The CDR3 length is 15 residues. Trimming cost V 6 bases and J 6 bases, with 21 bases left between them. CDR3 loop: CSAGLIVLAGNEQFF. CDR3 DNA: TGCAGTGCCGGACTAATCGTACTAGCAGGCAATGAGCAGTTCTTC.

This clonotype was picked up many times. The V gene is TRBV5-1, the J gene TRBJ2-3; maybe TRBD2 (6 bases). Trimming stripped 0 bases from V and 2 bases from J, with 13 bases between. This CDR3 has 16 amino acids. Per the germline V gene, CDR1 is SGHRS and CDR2 is YFSETQ. The CDR3 bases are TGCGCCAGCAGCTTGGACGGTAGCGGATACACAGATACGCAGTATTTT. This codes for CASSLDGSGYTDTQYF.

This clonotype showed up just a few times. The chain has TRBV28 and TRBJ1-2; 7 bases align to TRBD1. The CDR3 is 14 residues long. J lost 4 bases, V lost 3 bases, and 5 bases had no gene match. Per germline, CDR1 MDHEN and CDR2 SYDVKM. CDR3 coding DNA: TGTGCCAGCAGTTTTCCCCGGGACAGCTATGGCTACACCTTC. As protein: CASSFPRDSYGYTF.

The rearrangement joins TRBV27 to TRBJ1-1; no firm D call. V was cut by 6 bases and J by 3 bases, with 14 bases left in between. Looked up from germline, CDR1 is MNHEY and CDR2 is SMNVEV (reference sequence). The CDR3 has 14 residues. The CDR3, as DNA: TGTGCCAGCAGGGTTTTATGGACCGACACTGAAGCTTTCTTT. Translated: CASRVLWTDTEAFF.

This clonotype occurred many times. The CDR3 is CASSFIPNYEQYF. CDR3 nucleotide sequence: TGTGCCAGCAGCTTCATTCCGAACTACGAGCAGTACTTC. The V gene is TRBV7-2, the J gene TRBJ2-7; D remains ambiguous. Germline V gives CDR1 SGHTA, CDR2 FQGNSA. Deletions cut 3 bases from V and 3 bases from J, with 9 bases between. The length of the CDR3 is 13 residues.

This clonotype was counted between two and nine times. The rearrangement uses TRBV9 and TRBJ2-1; no firm D call. V gave up 2 bases and J gave up 0 bases, with 6 bases separating them. The CDR3 consists of 14 residues. Germline CDR1 reads SGDLS; CDR2 reads YYNGEE. CDR3 bases: TGTGCCAGCAGCGTCGACACCTCCTACAATGAGCAGTTCTTC. Translated: CASSVDTSYNEQFF.

Many counts were recorded for this clonotype. The chain's CDR3 is CASSPRTGLMSSPLHF. The CDR3 DNA reads as TGTGCCAGCAGCCCAAGGACAGGGCTAATGAGTTCACCCCTCCACTTT. The V call is TRBV7-8, the J call TRBJ1-6; 8 bases fit TRBD1. Per germline, CDR1 SGHVS and CDR2 FQNEAQ. This CDR3 contains 16 residues. V shed 5 bases and J 9 bases; nucleotides not matched to a gene: 12.

There are many counts of this clonotype. V gene TRBV5-4 combines with J gene TRBJ2-7; 7 nucleotides align to TRBD1. This CDR3 spans 14 amino acids. The germline V gene encodes CDR1 SGHNT and CDR2 YYREEE (reference sequence). Trimming took 0 bases from V and 3 from J; bases not matched to a gene: 3. The DNA for the CDR3 is TGTGCCAGCAGCTTGGCAGGGGGTCGCTACGAGCAGTACTTC. The encoded protein is CASSLAGGRYEQYF. Using reference TRBV5-4 and TRBJ2-7 for the parts outside the CDR3, the full variable domain is ETGVTQSPTHLIKTRGQQVTLRCSSQSGHNTVSWYQQALGQGPQFIFQYYREEENGRGNFPPRFSGLQFPNYSSELNVNALELDDSALYLCASSLAGGRYEQYFGPGTRLTVT.

The chain recombines TRBV7-2 with TRBJ1-6, with 10 bases identical to TRBD1. Per the germline V gene, CDR1 is SGHTA and CDR2 is FQGNSA. The CDR3 has 19 amino acids. With V trimmed by 0 bases and J by 0 bases, 5 bases remained unmatched. The CDR3 DNA sequence: TGTGCCAGCAGCTTAGCGTGGAGACAGGGGGCCTCCTATAATTCACCCCTCCACTTT. This encodes CASSLAWRQGASYNSPLHF.

This clonotype appeared many times. V is TRBV29-1 and J is TRBJ2-7, with D possibly matching TRBD2 (5 bases). The CDR3 totals 13 residues. Germline loops: CDR1 SQVTM, CDR2 ANQGSEA. V was clipped by 4 bases and J by 0 bases, with 10 bases between them. Written as DNA, the CDR3 is TGCAGCGTTGCCGGAGGAAGCTCCTACGAGCAGTACTTC. Amino acid sequence: CSVAGGSSYEQYF.

This clonotype was recorded many times. V and J are TRBV28 and TRBJ2-4; D is unresolved. Looked up from germline, CDR1 is MDHEN and CDR2 is SYDVKM. This CDR3 has 17 amino acids. Trimming cost V 5 bases and J 1 base, with 18 bases left between them. The CDR3 loop is CASSPPTSRAAKNIQYF. DNA for the CDR3: TGTGCCAGCAGTCCCCCCACCAGTCGGGCGGCCAAAAACATTCAGTACTTC.

The V and J genes are TRBV3-1 and TRBJ2-7; D unresolved. Germline CDR1 LGHDT, CDR2 YNNKEL (reference sequence). V gave up 3 bases and J gave up 3 bases, with 9 bases separating them. This CDR3 is 13 amino acids long. The CDR3 protein is CASSQGNDYEQYF. DNA of the CDR3: TGTGCCAGCAGCCAGGGCAATGACTACGAGCAGTACTTC.

Many counts were recorded for this clonotype. The chain couples TRBV4-3 to TRBJ1-4; D might be TRBD1 (6 bases). The CDR3 has 18 residues. In germline, CDR1 is LGHNA, CDR2 YSLEER. Trimming left V 1 base short and J 0 bases short, with 15 bases between. CDR3 coding DNA: TGCGCCAGCAGCCAAGTCAATGGGGGGCAAGCAACTAATGAAAAACTGTTTTTT. It specifies CASSQVNGGQATNEKLFF.

The sample holds many counts of this clonotype. The chain carries TRBV4-3 and TRBJ2-4; 7 positions agree with TRBD1. The CDR3 extends over 14 amino acids. The J segment lost 5 bases and the V segment lost 1 base, leaving 2 bases of the junction unmatched. From germline, CDR1 is LGHNA and CDR2 YSLEER. For the CDR3, the DNA is TGCGCCAGCAGCCAAGGGGACAGACAAAACATTCAGTACTTC. Residues: CASSQGDRQNIQYF.